The TCR beta chain under discussion was sequenced for a study of blood T cells in healthy people across ages. A second roughly 6 to 12 cycle PCR used barcoded and J-beta primers. TCRdb passed the 5' RACE reads through MiXCR, listing each CDR3 protein once. Here the sample spans 1.4 million or so distinct CDR3 sequences, approximately 39% being singletons. CDR1 and CDR2 (germline): MNHEY, SVGAGI. CDR3 size: 15 residues. The V gene end was trimmed by 2 bases and the J gene end by 3 bases; junction bases not matched to a gene: 5. The chain combines TRBV6-5 with TRBJ2-3; 7 bases are a match to TRBD2. The sample comprised blood. This TCR came from a young woman in good health. Written as DNA, the CDR3 is TGTGCCAGCAGTTACGCGGGAGCTCAAACAGATACGCAGTATTTT. It specifies CASSYAGAQTDTQYF.